What follows describes a single TCR beta chain. Its antigen is unknown. This CDR3 has 18 residues. In germline, CDR1 is LGHNA, CDR2 YSLEER. The trim removed 3 bases at V and 2 bases at J, leaving 12 bases unmatched. These data belong to a study of somatic mutations in cytotoxic T cells in rheumatoid arthritis. General study results and limits: Unknown were the antigen targets of the expanded CD8+ clones. Among 60 or so patients, under ten showed a largest CD8+ clone that surpassed 20% of CD8+ cells.

Profiling relied on immunoSEQ multiplex PCR, and the TCRdb table lists in-frame clones only, not all of them. The table shows 7,000 to 9,500 clones, with 75% to 80% occurring only once. Specimen: CD8+ T cells sorted from blood. This TCR was sampled from an adult with rheumatoid arthritis. J is TRBJ2-1 and V is TRBV4-3; 8 positions match TRBD2. This CDR3 reads CASSQGGLGGATYNEQFF. CDR3 DNA sequence: TGCGCCAGCAGCCAGGGGGGACTAGGAGGGGCGACCTACAATGAGCAGTTCTTC.